The present entry profiles one T cell receptor (beta chain) with its context. In the authors' methods: The authors estimated nucleated cell counts from reference gene primer amplification. Clones were read by immunoSEQ multiplex PCR, and TCRdb kept only the in-frame ones, dropping some. V, J and clone size reflect that table, while D and trimming were determined from the DNA. This table has 220,000 or so clones, just under 85% appearing once. This sample is drawn from a study of blood T cell repertoires in COVID-19. Study background: Acute and convalescent COVID-19 specimens originated in the United States, Italy and Spain. Sources were T cells, B-cell-depleted T cells, or PBMCs; the material itself was cDNA or gDNA.

V was shortened by 0 bases and J by 7 bases, with 17 bases between the two germline ends. The CDR3 runs to 16 residues. Germline assignment: CDR1 SGHRS and CDR2 YFSETQ. Input material: peripheral blood. The clonotype comes from an elderly woman with acute or convalescent COVID-19. The chain is built from TRBV5-1 and TRBJ2-1; perhaps TRBD1 as D (6 bases). The CDR3 DNA reads as TGCGCCAGCAGCTTGGAGAGGGGGACGAGGGAGAATGAGCAGTTCTTC. Translating gives CASSLERGTRENEQFF.